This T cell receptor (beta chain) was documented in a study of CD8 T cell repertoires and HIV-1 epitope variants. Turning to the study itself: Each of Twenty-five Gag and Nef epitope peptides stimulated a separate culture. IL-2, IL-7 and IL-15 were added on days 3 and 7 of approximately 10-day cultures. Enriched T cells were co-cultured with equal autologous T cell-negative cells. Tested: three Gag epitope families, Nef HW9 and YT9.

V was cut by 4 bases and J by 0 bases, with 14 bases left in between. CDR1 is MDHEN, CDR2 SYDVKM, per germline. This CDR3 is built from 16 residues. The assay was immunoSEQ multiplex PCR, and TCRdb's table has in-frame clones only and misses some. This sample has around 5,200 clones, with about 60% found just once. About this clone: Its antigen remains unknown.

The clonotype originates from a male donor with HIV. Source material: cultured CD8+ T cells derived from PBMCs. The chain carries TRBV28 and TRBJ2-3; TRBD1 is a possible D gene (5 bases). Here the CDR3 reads CASSSPHGASTDTQYF. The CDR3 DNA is TGTGCCAGCAGTTCCCCACATGGGGCTAGCACAGATACGCAGTATTTT.